One T cell receptor beta chain is described in this entry. Its antigen specificity is not known. Base qualities are not recorded, but no much larger clone differs from it by a single base. The library was made by the immunoSEQ multiplex PCR assay. The multiplex PCR relied on a mix of 60 forward primers for TCR Vbeta segments and 13 reverse primers for TCR Jbeta segments. A multiplex PCR assay on genomic DNA amplified the CDR3 region of rearranged TCR beta genes. Amplified TCR beta libraries were sequenced as 87-base-pair reads on the Illumina HiSeq System. The source study handled its data this way. Across the roughly 600 repertoires, a later analysis counted tens of millions of unique TCR beta chains, around 11 million of which were shared by at least two donors. Raw reads were error-corrected and collapsed into unique sequences with a nearest-neighbor algorithm that merged closely related sequences to remove PCR and sequencing errors. V, D and J gene segments were assigned by aligning CDR3 sequences to IMGT reference sequences. For a sequence to be retained, a match of at least six nucleotides was required to both a V gene segment and a J gene segment. A rearrangement was called productive if the CDR3 had no stop codons and remained in frame with V and J, and every other rearrangement was called non-productive. CDR3 was defined according to IMGT convention as the region running from the second conserved V-encoded cysteine to the conserved J-encoded phenylalanine. In an earlier analysis of roughly 610 of the donors, sequences lacking an unambiguous match to a single V gene segment were excluded. In an earlier analysis of several hundred of the donors, V segments were called functional above 56.7% productive rearrangements and were called segregating when the between-donor standard deviation exceeded 5%. To diagnose cytomegalovirus status from the catalog of TCR beta chain sequences, a statistical classification framework was built. A later analysis assigned V and J genes by comparing TCR nucleotide sequences with IMGT/GENE-DB human TR gene sequences. A later analysis assigned CDR3 sequences and most-parsimonious VDJ recombination scenarios with the TCRdist pipeline. A later analysis defined each TCR beta chain by its CDR3 amino acid sequence plus V-gene family, and excluded reads lacking a unique V-gene family. To address suspected cross-contamination and a sequencing artifact, a later analysis removed several hundred highly shared, low-generation-probability nucleotide sequences. In a later analysis, a clonal expansion index was calculated for each public chain from normalized within-repertoire ranks of inferred template counts. In a later analysis, generation probabilities were computed with a VDJ recombination model fitted to out-of-frame rearrangements, and the resulting probabilities were checked against IGoR. A later analysis scored TCR-TCR, TCR-HLA and TCR-CMV co-occurrence with hypergeometric tests, applying a repertoire-size bias correction to TCR pairs. To estimate false discovery rates, a later analysis permuted the HLA or CMV assignments 20 times. A later analysis grouped co-occurring TCRs with DBSCAN, adding TCRdist sequence similarity when clustering within HLA-allele-positive subsets. Repertoires with fewer than 30,000 or more than 120,000 public chains were left out of co-occurrence clustering, as were about 5 repertoires with anomalous nucleotide sharing. Held by TCRdb, this immuneACCESS table contains in-frame sequences only and omits some clones. Under half of the omission traces to an unresolved V gene where checked; the cause of the rest is unknown. That table supplies the V and J calls and clone size; D and trimming were determined from the DNA. For this sample there are 85,000 to 100,000 clones; 90% appear just once. The biggest ten clones account for roughly 2.3% of the sample.

The sample comes from a study of cytomegalovirus exposure and HLA in healthy donors (dated by TCRdb to the late 2010s). With respect to the entire study: In an earlier analysis of approximately 640 of the donors, 276 Gb of sequence data and approximately 120 million unique TCR beta sequences from 150 million to 200 million T cells were reported. An early release that covered fewer than 800 HLA-typed donors contained 250 to 350 gigabases of sequencing data and around 85 million unique TCR sequences. Of the 300 to 500 genotyped donors, 70% to 90% were placed in the genetic ancestry cluster associated with self-reported Caucasian donors. The study was designed to test whether signatures of past pathogen exposure could be identified by cataloging public T cell receptors. The study used immunosequencing to profile the T cell repertoires of 666 subjects and linked those repertoires to cytomegalovirus serostatus. Besides the first cohort of around 670 subjects, a separate validation cohort made up of over 100 different subjects was used. To predict cytomegalovirus infection status, the study brought together high-throughput TCR immunosequencing, statistical association of individual TCRs with disease status, and machine learning. A later analysis re-examined previously published TCR beta repertoires from just over 650 donors and added high-resolution HLA genotyping to investigate patterns of TCR occurrence. The later analysis used no new phenotypic data to find candidate immune exposures, relying instead on TCR beta sequences and their occurrence across donors. In an earlier analysis of over 550 of the donors, high-throughput TCR beta sequencing was used to judge whether each TCR beta V gene segment behaved as functional or pseudogenic. Donor age, sex, ethnicity and CMV serostatus were compiled alongside the repertoire data. A later genetic analysis used genome-wide SNP genotypes for 398 of the 666 donors, treating that subset as a discovery cohort. All discovery cohort repertoires had been generated using a single sequencing platform. Both class I and class II loci were covered by HLA typing, at four-digit resolution. Typing coverage varied by locus: roughly 620-640 donors for A, B, C, DRB1 and DQB1; around 560 for DQA1; some 610 for DPA1; about 450 for DPB1. About five DR-DQ haplotypes were treated as single units for association and clustering because of strong linkage in the cohort. Among several hundred genotyped donors of the cohort, an average of roughly 230,000 unique TCR beta nucleotide sequences was sequenced per donor, of which 15% to 20% were non-productive. Summary of the overall study and its limitations: An earlier analysis of around 500 of the donors showed that most TCR beta V segments appeared in productive rearrangements either about 87% or about 30% of the time, which broadly matched IMGT annotations. Correlated functional status among segregating V segments might reflect linkage disequilibrium, but an unknown experimental factor could not be ruled out. A further reported finding was that TCR beta sequences accurately predicted the HLA-A and HLA-B alleles for most subjects in the first cohort. Around 16 rarely observed V segments, including chromosome 9 orphons, were excluded from the earlier analysis of several hundred of the donors because counts were too low. Most TCR sequences were observed very rarely across donors, whereas some public TCRs were present in many individuals. A few of the identified cytomegalovirus-associated TCR beta chains were confirmed in vitro to be specific for cytomegalovirus antigens. Sequencing depth was assumed to be roughly uniform across donors in the presence/absence analyses, though that assumption may not hold. In both the original and validation cohorts, the classifier was reported to diagnose cytomegalovirus status with high specificity and sensitivity. According to the authors, the approach could potentially be generalized to other disease states and immunological phenotypes. HLA typing was unavailable for some donors at each locus, so association tests used only the typed subset. Most CMV-associated TCR beta chains appeared to be HLA-restricted in a later analysis, and the HLA associations seemed to be driven largely by CMV exposure. When HLA alleles, especially DR and DQ, strongly co-occurred, attributing TCR associations to individual alleles was difficult. A later analysis associated about 17,000 TCR beta sequences with specific HLA alleles at a false discovery rate of 0.05. The study gave a list of some 150 TCR beta chains associated with cytomegalovirus. This cohort had only TCR beta chains sequenced, and the lack of alpha or paired-chain data limited which features could be detected. In a later analysis, HLA-associated TCR beta chains showed more clonal expansion and lower generation probabilities than non-associated chains that were equally common. Compared with the 666-donor mean, donors in an Asian-associated ancestry cluster had fewer N-insertions in productive TCRs, according to a later genetic analysis. Some IMGT-functional V segments, including TRBV6-2 and TRBV6-3, could not be told apart with the 87-base-pair reads, so those segments were excluded. V-gene and J-gene trimming of TCR beta chains was associated with a missense DCLRE1C variant in a later genetic analysis, and the association was replicated in an independent cohort. The only immune exposure information available for the cohort was CMV serostatus. A group of highly shared sequence variants was considered likely to be a technical artifact of the sequencing pipeline. According to a later analysis, parvovirus B19, influenza, CMV and Epstein-Barr virus appeared linked to several top co-occurrence clusters. According to a later analysis, TCR association rates differed among HLA loci, with DRB1 alleles showing the most associated TCRs and HLA-C alleles showing the fewest.

Per the germline V gene, MNHNS is the CDR1 and SASEGT is the CDR2. Including the terminal cysteine and phenylalanine, the CDR3 comprises 14 residues. Left in the record is the CDR3 DNA by itself, 42 bases read in frame from the first base. Deletion took 4 bases off V and 6 bases off J, with a span of 15 bases between the germline ends. The cohort was made up of hundreds of healthy bone marrow donors. All cohort members were sampled while nominally healthy, although unrecorded immune exposures were likely present. The donor was CMV seronegative and was included in the group of under 450 seronegative cohort members. Each donor provided a peripheral blood sample, and peripheral blood mononuclear cells were used for TCR beta sequencing. Genomic DNA was extracted from the blood cell samples with the Qiagen DNeasy Blood Extraction Kit.

The sample taken for sequencing was PBMCs. This sequence originates from a man between 18 and 35 years old in good health and CMV-seronegative. The chain was built from TRBV6-1 and TRBJ1-2, with TRBD1 as a weak D call on 5 bases. The CDR3 has the sequence CASSARGPGDGYTF. The DNA sequence is as follows: TGTGCCAGCAGTGCCCGAGGACCGGGGGATGGCTACACCTTC.